Sequencing of this T cell receptor (beta chain) was carried out in a study of T cells expressing NK-cell markers. Study-level information: Among eight sequenced donors, seven carried HCMV seropositivity while one was seronegative.

Overall study findings and caveats: Dominant NKG2C+ clonotypes made up about 1.0-7.5% of CD8+ T cells in roughly six donors.

As for this clonotype: Antigen: not known.

Reprocessing the 5' RACE reads, TCRdb reports a single entry for every CDR3 protein and omits DNA. The sample table sets out some 390,000 distinct CDR3 sequences. The CDR3 extends over 13 amino acids. The germline CDR1 and CDR2 sequences are LNHDA and SQIVND (reference sequence). This sequence originates from a woman aged 45-65 years in good health. The chain recombines TRBV19 with TRBJ1-2; TCRdb reports TRBD1, a call that lacks DNA to check it against. The material sequenced was blood T cells: a sorted CD56 or NKG2C T cell subset, CD4+ or CD8+ T cells, or bulk PBMC T cells (not recorded which). The CDR3 sequence: CASSMRGGLGYTF.